The source of this T cell receptor beta chain is a study of cytomegalovirus exposure and HLA in healthy donors. This CDR3 contains 15 residues. Germline-derived CDR1 and CDR2 are MDHEN and SYDVKM. A multiplex PCR was run with 60 Vbeta primers and 13 Jbeta primers. Some clones are missing from TCRdb's copy, which holds only in-frame ones; the method was immunoSEQ multiplex PCR. The sample holds approximately 100,000 clones; 71% are singletons and the top ten take approximately 2.8%. The chain links TRBV28 to TRBJ2-5, with a weak D call TRBD2 (6 bases). The DNA end is a closer match to TRBJ2-7, so the J assignment may be wrong. Sequencing input: PBMCs. This sequence originates from a female donor in good health and CMV-seronegative. CDR3 nucleotide sequence: TGTGCCAGCAGGCTAGTGCCCGGGAGCGGCTACGAGCAGTACTTC. Translated: CASRLVPGSGYEQYF.